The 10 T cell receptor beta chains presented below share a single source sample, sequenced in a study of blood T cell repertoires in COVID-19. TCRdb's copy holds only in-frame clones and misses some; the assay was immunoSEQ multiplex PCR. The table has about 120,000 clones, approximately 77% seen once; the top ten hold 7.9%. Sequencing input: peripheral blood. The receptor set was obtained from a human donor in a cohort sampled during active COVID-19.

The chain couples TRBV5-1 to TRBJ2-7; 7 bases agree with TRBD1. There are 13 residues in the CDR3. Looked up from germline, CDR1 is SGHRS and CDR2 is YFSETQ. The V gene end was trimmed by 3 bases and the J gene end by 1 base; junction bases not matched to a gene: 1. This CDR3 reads CASSWGQSYEQYF. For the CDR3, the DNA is TGCGCCAGCAGCTGGGGACAGTCCTACGAGCAGTACTTC.

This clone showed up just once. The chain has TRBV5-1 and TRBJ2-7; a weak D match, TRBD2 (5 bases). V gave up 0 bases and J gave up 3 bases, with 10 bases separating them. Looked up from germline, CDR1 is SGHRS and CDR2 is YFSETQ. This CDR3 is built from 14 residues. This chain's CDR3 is CASSLVQGGYEQYF. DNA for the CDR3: TGCGCCAGCAGCTTGGTCCAAGGAGGCTACGAGCAGTACTTC.

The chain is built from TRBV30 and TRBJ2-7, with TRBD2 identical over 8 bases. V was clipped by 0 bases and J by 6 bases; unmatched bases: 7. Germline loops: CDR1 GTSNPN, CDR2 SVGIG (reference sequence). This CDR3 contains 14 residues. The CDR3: CAWSVSGSSSEQYF. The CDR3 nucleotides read TGTGCCTGGAGTGTCAGCGGGAGCTCATCCGAGCAGTACTTC.

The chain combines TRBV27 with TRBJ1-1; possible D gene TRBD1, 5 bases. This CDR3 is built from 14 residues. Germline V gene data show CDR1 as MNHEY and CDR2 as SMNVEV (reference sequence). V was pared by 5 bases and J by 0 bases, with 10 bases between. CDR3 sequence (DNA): TGTGCCAGCAGTACAGGCCCGCTGAACACTGAAGCTTTCTTT. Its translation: CASSTGPLNTEAFF.

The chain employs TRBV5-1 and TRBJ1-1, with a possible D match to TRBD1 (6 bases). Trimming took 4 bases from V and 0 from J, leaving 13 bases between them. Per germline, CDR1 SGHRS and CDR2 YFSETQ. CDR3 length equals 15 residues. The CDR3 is CASSPRTAMNTEAFF. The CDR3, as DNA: TGCGCCAGCAGCCCCCGGACAGCCATGAACACTGAAGCTTTCTTT.

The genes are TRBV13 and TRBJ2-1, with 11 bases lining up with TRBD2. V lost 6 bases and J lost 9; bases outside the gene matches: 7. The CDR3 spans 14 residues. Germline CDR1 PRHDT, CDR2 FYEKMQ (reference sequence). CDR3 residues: CASSISGRGTEQFF. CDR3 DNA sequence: TGTGCCAGCAGTATTAGCGGGAGGGGGACTGAGCAGTTCTTC.

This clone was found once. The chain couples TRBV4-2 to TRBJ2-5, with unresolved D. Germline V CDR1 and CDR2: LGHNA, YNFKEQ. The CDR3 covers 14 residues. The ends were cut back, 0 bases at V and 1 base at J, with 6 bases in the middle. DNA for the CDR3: TGTGCCAGCAGCCAAGAGACGGGCCAAGAGACCCAGTACTTC. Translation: CASSQETGQETQYF.

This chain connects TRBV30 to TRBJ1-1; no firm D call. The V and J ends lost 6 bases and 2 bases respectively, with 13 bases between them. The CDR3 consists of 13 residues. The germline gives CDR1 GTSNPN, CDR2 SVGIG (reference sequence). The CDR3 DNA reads TGTGCCTGCAATCCTAGAGCCAACACTGAAGCTTTCTTT. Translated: CACNPRANTEAFF.

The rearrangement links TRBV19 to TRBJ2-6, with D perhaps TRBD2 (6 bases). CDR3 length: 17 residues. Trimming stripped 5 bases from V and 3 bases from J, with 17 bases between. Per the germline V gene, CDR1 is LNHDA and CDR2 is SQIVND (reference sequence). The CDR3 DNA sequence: TGTGCCAGTAGTCACCCGGGAGAAGTGAGTGGGGCCAACGTCCTGACTTTC. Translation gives CASSHPGEVSGANVLTF.

This chain's CDR3 is CASSGGETGLTYEQYF. In DNA form, the CDR3 reads TGTGCCAGCAGTGGGGGAGAGACAGGGCTGACCTACGAGCAGTACTTC. The V gene is TRBV2, the J gene TRBJ2-7; 7 nucleotides align to TRBD1. The CDR3 totals 16 residues. Germline assignment: CDR1 SNHLY and CDR2 FYNNEI. V shed 4 bases and J 2 bases; nucleotides not matched to a gene: 11.